This T cell receptor (beta chain) was recovered during a study of cytomegalovirus exposure and HLA in healthy donors. Study-wide points: Later work associated roughly 17,000 TCR beta sequences with HLA alleles at 0.05 false discovery rate. Within an earlier analysis, most TCR beta V segments proved productive either about 90% or about 30% of the time.

Remarks on this clone: Its matching antigen is unknown.

Healthy individuals who donated bone marrow served as the donors. PCR primers comprised 60 Vbeta and 13 Jbeta primers. Assay: immunoSEQ multiplex PCR; the TCRdb copy retains only in-frame clones and omits some. The sample's table shows under 65,000 clones. The CDR3 covers 14 residues. Trimming left V 4 bases short and J 1 base short, with 8 bases between. The germline V gene encodes CDR1 PRHDT and CDR2 FYEKMQ (reference sequence). The sequenced sample was PBMCs. The TCR comes from a woman aged 30 to 39 in good health and CMV-seropositive. The chain is built from TRBV13 and TRBJ2-1, with D perhaps TRBD2 (6 bases). The CDR3 loop reads CASSSGLSYNEQFF. The CDR3 DNA reads as TGTGCCAGCAGCTCCGGACTATCCTACAATGAGCAGTTCTTC.